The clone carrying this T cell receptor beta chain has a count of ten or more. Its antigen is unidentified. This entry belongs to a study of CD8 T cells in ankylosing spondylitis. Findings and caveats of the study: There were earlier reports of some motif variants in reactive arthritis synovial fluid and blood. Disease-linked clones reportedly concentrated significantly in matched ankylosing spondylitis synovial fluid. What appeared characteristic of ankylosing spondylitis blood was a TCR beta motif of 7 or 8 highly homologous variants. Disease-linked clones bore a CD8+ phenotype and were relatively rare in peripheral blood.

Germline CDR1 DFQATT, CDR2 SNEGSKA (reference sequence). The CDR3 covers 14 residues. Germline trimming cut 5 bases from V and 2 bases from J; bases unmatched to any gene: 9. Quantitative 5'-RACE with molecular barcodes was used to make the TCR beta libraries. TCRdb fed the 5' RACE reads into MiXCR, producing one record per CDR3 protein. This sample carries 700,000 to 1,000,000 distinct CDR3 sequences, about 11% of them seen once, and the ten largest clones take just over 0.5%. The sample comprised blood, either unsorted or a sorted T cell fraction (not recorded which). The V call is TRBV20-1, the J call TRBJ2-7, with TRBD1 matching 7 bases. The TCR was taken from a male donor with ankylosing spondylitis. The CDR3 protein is CSAAIGQAPYEQYF. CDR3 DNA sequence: TGCAGTGCTGCGATTGGACAGGCCCCCTACGAGCAGTACTTC.